This T cell receptor beta chain was recorded in a study of read filtering for tumor transcriptome and immune sequencing. About the study: 8 patients were R-ISS I, about 16 were R-ISS II, 7 were R-ISS III. Study-wide findings and caveats: IR-seq captured clonotypes deeper and more reliably than RNA-seq. Dropping single-read clonotypes raised IR-seq and RNA-seq shared-clonotype correlation.

From roughly 0.4 ug of RNA, a library with molecular barcoded alpha/delta and beta/gamma adaptors was made. MiXCR, applied by TCRdb to the reads, yields one record per CDR3 protein. The data contain around 26,000 distinct CDR3 sequences, roughly 14% of them singletons. Germline V CDR1 and CDR2: SGHRS, YFSETQ. The CDR3 totals 16 residues. The ends were cut back, 2 bases at V and 0 bases at J, with 13 bases in the middle. This clonotype occurred many times. Its antigen remains unidentified. Sequencing input: a population of CD138-negative cells sorted from bone marrow. The chain links TRBV5-1 to TRBJ2-3; D possibly corresponds to TRBD2 (6 bases). The TCR originated in a donor at least 40 years old with multiple myeloma. The CDR3 spells CASSLGGVPSTDTQYF. The CDR3 nucleotides read TGCGCCAGCAGCTTAGGAGGGGTCCCAAGCACAGATACGCAGTATTTT.